This note documents a single T cell receptor beta chain sequence. This sample was included in a study of blood T cell repertoires in COVID-19. At the level of the study: Collection of acute and convalescent COVID-19 samples took place in the United States, Italy and Spain.

This study enrolled people aged 18 to 89 from around 26 US geographic areas. Participants reported their clinical history, and cohort assignment relied on those reports. Original methodology: From reference gene primer amplification, estimates of nucleated cell counts were derived. Only in-frame clones appear in the TCRdb table, and some are missing; sequencing was by immunoSEQ multiplex PCR. That table supplies the V and J calls and clone size; D and trimming were determined from the DNA. The data show 110,000 to 150,000 clones, approximately 80% seen once. The CDR3 sequence is 14 residues long. Germline values: CDR1 ENHRY, CDR2 SYGVKD. The V segment lost 4 bases and the J segment 0 bases; nucleotides outside the gene matches: 1.

The chain recombines TRBV10-3 with TRBJ1-1, with TRBD1 matching 8 bases. The sequenced sample was PBMCs or T cells enriched from blood (not recorded which). The clonotype originates from a woman in her thirties or forties who had recovered from COVID-19. This chain's CDR3 is CAISGTGLNTEAFF. CDR3 coding DNA: TGTGCCATCAGTGGGACAGGGCTGAACACTGAAGCTTTCTTT.